Below are 12 T cell receptor beta chains sequenced from a single sample in a study of blood T cell repertoires in COVID-19. The method was immunoSEQ multiplex PCR; TCRdb's version includes in-frame clones alone and lacks a portion of them. The sample consists of a few hundred thousand clones, 88% of them appearing once. Sequences were obtained from PBMCs or T cells enriched from blood (not recorded which). Source of these receptors: a woman between 40 and 55 years old with acute COVID-19.

The chain couples TRBV4-1 to TRBJ1-5; no reliable D call. The CDR3 extends over 15 amino acids. V was shortened by 4 bases and J by 6 bases, with 16 bases between the two germline ends. From germline, CDR1 is MGHRA and CDR2 YSYEKL. In nucleotides, the CDR3 is TGCGCCAGCAGCCCCCTACAGCTATTCGGTCAGCCCCAGCATTTT. This gives the protein CASSPLQLFGQPQHF.

This chain joins TRBV19 and TRBJ1-1, with 7 bases that match TRBD1. Germline CDR1 is LNHDA and CDR2 is SQIVND (reference sequence). V shed 5 bases, J shed 3 bases, and the junction held 6 bases outside the gene matches. The CDR3 has 14 amino acids. DNA of the CDR3: TGTGCCAGTAGTGCGCGACAGGGCCACACTGAAGCTTTCTTT. It specifies CASSARQGHTEAFF.

This chain connects TRBV27 to TRBJ2-1, with 12 bases fitting TRBD2. V was clipped by 5 bases and J by 7 bases; unmatched bases: 6. The germline CDR1 and CDR2 sequences are MNHEY and SMNVEV (reference sequence). This CDR3 has 15 amino acids. This chain's CDR3 is CASSPRLAGVNEQFF. The CDR3 DNA sequence: TGTGCCAGCAGTCCCCGACTAGCGGGGGTTAATGAGCAGTTCTTC.

The chain uses TRBV2 and TRBJ2-1; the match to TRBD2 covers 9 bases. The CDR3 is 15 residues long. Germline V gives CDR1 SNHLY, CDR2 FYNNEI. J gave up 0 bases and V 3 bases, and 0 bases lay outside the gene matches. CDR3 nucleotide sequence: TGTGCCAGCAGTGAGCGGGGGGGCTCCTACAATGAGCAGTTCTTC. Amino acid sequence: CASSERGGSYNEQFF.

This chain connects TRBV7-2 to TRBJ2-2, with D tentatively TRBD2 (6 bases). Germline V gives CDR1 SGHTA, CDR2 FQGNSA. Trimming stripped 1 base from V and 2 bases from J, with 8 bases between. The CDR3 is made up of 15 amino acids. The CDR3 coding sequence is TGTGCCAGCAGCTTAGGCGGGGATAACACCGGGGAGCTGTTTTTT. The encoded protein is CASSLGGDNTGELFF.

The chain couples TRBV5-6 to TRBJ2-1, with 9 bases aligning to TRBD1. CDR3 length: 14 residues. The germline gives CDR1 SGHDT, CDR2 YYEEEE. The J segment lost 7 bases and the V segment lost 7 bases, leaving 9 bases of the junction unmatched. The CDR3 DNA reads as TGTGCCAGCGGAACCGGGACAGGGAAAAATGAGCAGTTCTTC. Translation: CASGTGTGKNEQFF.

This clone was observed once. J is TRBJ2-7 and V is TRBV5-1, with 8 bases aligning to TRBD2. CDR1 is SGHRS, CDR2 YFSETQ, per germline. There are 18 residues in the CDR3. The trim removed 0 bases at V and 2 bases at J, leaving 13 bases unmatched. The CDR3 DNA reads as TGCGCCAGCAGCTTGGCCAATGGTCCAAATAGCGGGACCTACGAGCAGTACGTC. Amino acid sequence: CASSLANGPNSGTYEQYV.

This clone was observed a few times. This chain connects TRBV6-1 to TRBJ1-2, with D possibly TRBD1 on 6 matching bases. CDR1 is MNHNS, CDR2 SASEGT, per germline. The CDR3 extends over 15 amino acids. The V end lost 3 bases, the J end lost 4 bases, and 15 bases lay between the germline ends. The CDR3 DNA reads TGTGCCAGCAGTGATCCTCGTGGGGGCGCCTATGGCTACACCTTC. This gives the protein CASSDPRGGAYGYTF.

This clone was seen a handful of times. The chain links TRBV3-1 (or the pseudogene TRBV3-2) to TRBJ2-5, with D possibly TRBD1 on 6 matching bases. The CDR3 contains 15 residues. In germline, CDR1 is LGHDT, CDR2 YNNKEL (reference sequence). Trimming took off 0 bases at V and 9 bases at J, with 17 bases between the two ends. CDR3 amino acids: CASSQDPGQLRAQYF. In nucleotides, the CDR3 is TGTGCCAGCAGCCAAGACCCCGGACAGTTGAGGGCCCAGTACTTC.

The rearrangement uses TRBV5-1 and TRBJ2-7; tentatively, D is TRBD2 (6 bases). The CDR3 consists of 14 residues. Trimming left V 3 bases short and J 0 bases short, with 10 bases between. Germline values: CDR1 SGHRS, CDR2 YFSETQ. The CDR3 sequence: CASSSAGGSYEQYF. The CDR3 DNA follows: TGCGCCAGCAGCTCGGCCGGGGGCTCCTACGAGCAGTACTTC.

The V call is TRBV29-1, the J call TRBJ2-6, with 7 bases identical to TRBD1. In germline, CDR1 is SQVTM, CDR2 ANQGSEA. This CDR3 has 14 amino acids. Trimming removed 3 bases from V and 2 bases from J; junction bases left unmatched: 1. CDR3 coding DNA: TGCAGCGTTGACACAGGGGCTGGGGCCAACGTCCTGACTTTC. It encodes CSVDTGAGANVLTF.

In this sample, this clone turned up a few times. This sequence joins TRBV2 and TRBJ1-4, with 7 bases aligning to TRBD1. Trimming cost V 8 bases and J 0 bases; bases outside gene matches: 6. The germline V gene encodes CDR1 SNHLY and CDR2 FYNNEI. This CDR3 contains 15 residues. CDR3 bases: TGTGCCAGCTCCTGGGACAGCGCAACTAATGAAAAACTGTTTTTT. Protein product: CASSWDSATNEKLFF.